The 8 T cell receptor beta chains below all came from one sample that was sequenced in a study of shared clonotypes between healthy human individuals. Sequencing used immunoSEQ multiplex PCR; TCRdb keeps in-frame clones, though not all of them. The table records 2 million to 2.5 million clones, more than 80% of them present only once. The specimen was naive CD4+ T cells from PBMCs. Described subset: CD45RA+ positively selected. All receptors derive from a man aged 18-30 years in good health. Some clones in this sample may be carry-over from other donors' samples.

The V call is TRBV11-2, the J call TRBJ2-1; D is unclear. Trimming left V 5 bases short and J 7 bases short, with 9 bases between. CDR1 SGHAT and CDR2 FQNNGV come from the germline V gene. The CDR3 is 12 residues long. For the CDR3, the DNA is TGTGCCAGCAGCCCATGGCGTAATGAGCAGTTCTTC. Its protein is CASSPWRNEQFF.

As to this clone: At the DNA level, this CDR3 is encoded by other sequences in the same sample as well. This chain's CDR3 is CASSVDGRASTDTQYF. DNA for the CDR3: TGTGCCAGCAGCGTAGACGGGAGGGCCAGCACAGATACGCAGTATTTT. The chain is built from TRBV9 and TRBJ2-3; 8 positions match TRBD2. Germline loops: CDR1 SGDLS, CDR2 YYNGEE. The length of the CDR3 is 16 residues. The V segment lost 0 bases and the J segment 0 bases; nucleotides outside the gene matches: 3.

This clone was observed a handful of times. The rearrangement joins TRBV28 to TRBJ1-1, with unresolved D. This CDR3 region has 14 residues. Germline V gene lookup returns CDR1 MDHEN and CDR2 SYDVKM. The V and J ends lost 3 bases and 2 bases respectively, with 10 bases between them. The CDR3 DNA follows: TGTGCCAGCAGTTTCGAGAGAGGCAACACTGAAGCTTTCTTT. Translating gives CASSFERGNTEAFF.

V is TRBV6-5 and J is TRBJ2-7; D ambiguous. This CDR3 region has 14 residues. The V and J ends lost 4 bases and 2 bases respectively, with 12 bases between them. Germline V gene lookup returns CDR1 MNHEY and CDR2 SVGAGI. The DNA of the CDR3 is TGTGCCAGCAGTTGGTCCAGGTTTACCTACGAGCAGTACTTC. The encoded protein is CASSWSRFTYEQYF.

This chain links TRBV5-8 with TRBJ2-3; no firm D call. This CDR3 has 15 residues. V shed 4 bases and J shed 1 base, with 13 bases lying between them. The V gene's germline CDR1 is SGHTS and CDR2 YDEGEE. CDR3 residues: CASSRNVPRTDTQYF. As DNA, the CDR3 is TGTGCCAGCAGCCGAAACGTACCCCGCACAGATACGCAGTATTTT.

CDR3 sequence (DNA): TGTGCCAGCAGTGAGAACCACAATGAGCAGTTCTTC. It yields the protein CASSENHNEQFF. The chain employs TRBV6-1 and TRBJ2-1, with D hard to call. Germline lookup yields CDR1 MNHNS and CDR2 SASEGT. Trimming left V 3 bases short and J 5 bases short, with 5 bases between. CDR3 length: 12 residues.

In the case of this clone: The same CDR3 can be traced to other DNA sequences in this sample. The rearrangement joins TRBV5-6 to TRBJ2-3; no definite D call. The CDR3 covers 13 residues. The V and J ends lost 1 base and 4 bases respectively, with 7 bases between them. Germline V gives CDR1 SGHDT, CDR2 YYEEEE. CDR3 nucleotide sequence: TGTGCCAGCAGCTTGAATGCACCAGATACGCAGTATTTT. Protein sequence: CASSLNAPDTQYF.

This clone was counted once. The gene calls are TRBV18 and TRBJ2-4, with D unclear. With 0 bases removed from V and 2 bases from J, the gap between germline ends came to 8 bases. This CDR3 is 15 amino acids long. Germline V gene sequence: CDR1 KGHSH, CDR2 LQKENI. For the CDR3, the DNA is TGTGCCAGCTCACCACCCTCAGACCCCAAAAACATTCAGTACTTC. Its translation: CASSPPSDPKNIQYF. The full variable domain, completed using reference TRBV18 and TRBJ2-4, is NAGVMQNPRHLVRRRGQEARLRCSPMKGHSHVYWYRQLPEEGLKFMVYLQKENIIDESGMPKERFSAEFPKEGPSILRIQQVVRGDSAAYFCASSPPSDPKNIQYFGAGTRLSVL.